Sequencing of this T cell receptor (beta chain) was carried out in a study of blood T cells in healthy people across ages. Germline CDR1 and CDR2: MDHEN and SYDVKM. The CDR3 has 16 residues. The second PCR ran roughly 7 to 12 cycles with a sample-barcoded 5' primer and J-beta primers. One entry per CDR3 protein, called by TCRdb with MiXCR from the 5' RACE reads. The repertoire consists of 750,000 to 850,000 distinct CDR3 sequences, with around a quarter occurring once and the leading ten covering more than 3%. This clonotype has more than one count but fewer than ten. This sample also appeared in a second study, on T cells of mothers and their children. This second study notes: Material was donated by three healthy Caucasian mothers and their six children.

This clonotype originated in a boy between 5 and 17 years old in good health. The source material was blood. The V and J genes are TRBV28 and TRBJ2-1, with D perhaps TRBD2 (5 bases). The J call could be wrong; TRBJ2-5 is a better fit for the DNA end. Here the CDR3 DNA reads TGTGCCAGCAGTTTTGGAGACTACCAACTGGGAGAGACCCAGTACTTC. It specifies CASSFGDYQLGETQYF.